This T cell receptor (beta chain) appears in the sequencing data of a study of molecular identifiers for immune sequencing clone quantification. Study background: In replicates, RNA taken from approximately 22,000 or 94,000 naive CD8 cells was divided five ways, and four portions underwent sequencing. Findings and limits, study-wide: Should identical TCR molecules share a barcode, the sizes of highly expanded clones could be underestimated.

This clonotype has at least ten counts. Antigen specificity is unknown. MiXCR, applied by TCRdb to the PCR reads, yields one record per CDR3 protein. The sample has over 600,000 distinct CDR3 sequences; about 20% are singletons. Trimming took 7 bases from V and 3 from J, leaving 16 bases between them. The CDR3 is 15 residues long. CDR1 LNHDA and CDR2 SQIVND come from the germline V gene (reference sequence). The chain is built from TRBV19 and TRBJ1-5; no definite D call. Material for sequencing was naive CD8+ T cells from blood, with Jurkat cell RNA spiked in. Subset here: FACS-sorted CD8+CD4-CCR7+CD45RA+ naive T cells. The TCR was taken from a human donor in good health. Some libraries in this study had Jurkat cell RNA spiked in. CDR3 bases: TGTGCCAGTACAGTAGTGGCAACCTACAATCAGCCCCAGCATTTT. Translated, it gives CASTVVATYNQPQHF.